This T cell receptor (beta chain) was captured by sequencing in a study of cytomegalovirus exposure and HLA in healthy donors (dated by TCRdb to the late 2010s). Concerning the study at large: According to an earlier analysis of around 600 of the donors, about 179 million T cells yielded roughly 100 million unique TCR beta sequences and 250 to 350 Gb of sequence data. Roughly 300 gigabases of sequencing data and approximately 84 million unique TCR sequences were included in an early release covering roughly 700 HLA-typed donors. Among the roughly 370 genotyped donors, approximately 82% belonged to the genetic ancestry cluster associated with self-reported Caucasian donors. The study aimed to test whether cataloging public T cell receptors could reveal signatures of past pathogen exposure. The T cell repertoires of 550 to 850 subjects were profiled by immunosequencing and related to cytomegalovirus serostatus. In addition to the first cohort of roughly 700 subjects, a separate validation cohort of some 120 different subjects was used. To predict cytomegalovirus infection status, the study brought together high-throughput TCR immunosequencing, statistical association of individual TCRs with disease status, and machine learning. In a later analysis, previously published TCR beta repertoires from about 640 donors were re-analyzed and high-resolution HLA genotyping was added so that TCR occurrence patterns could be studied. In the later analysis, no new phenotypic data were used to find candidate immune exposures; instead, reliance was placed on TCR beta sequences and their occurrence across donors. To decide whether each TCR beta V gene segment behaved as functional or pseudogenic, an earlier analysis of nearly 600 of the donors relied on high-throughput TCR beta sequencing. Donor age, sex, ethnicity and CMV serostatus were collected together with the repertoire data. In a later genetic analysis, genome-wide SNP genotypes for about three fifths of the roughly 670 donors were used, and that subset was treated as a discovery cohort. All discovery cohort repertoires had been generated on a single sequencing platform. Class I and class II HLA loci were covered by the typing at four-digit resolution. The number of donors typed differed by locus, with about 629-630 for A, B, C, DRB1 and DQB1, more than 500 for DQA1, over 600 for DPA1, and 472 for DPB1. About five DR-DQ haplotypes were handled as single units for association and clustering because linkage in the cohort was strong. Among 300 to 500 genotyped donors of the cohort, an average of around 220,000 unique TCR beta nucleotide sequences was sequenced per donor, of which about 19% were non-productive. Study-wide findings and limitations: The authors suggested that the approach could potentially be extended to other disease states and immunological phenotypes. Three of the identified cytomegalovirus-associated TCR beta chains were confirmed in vitro to be specific for cytomegalovirus antigens. Presence/absence analyses assumed roughly uniform sequencing depth across donors, an assumption that may not hold. For the cohort, immune exposure information was limited to CMV serostatus. In a later analysis, the rate of TCR association differed among HLA loci, with DRB1 alleles having the most associated TCRs and HLA-C alleles having the fewest. Approximately 18 rarely observed V segments, including chromosome 9 orphons, were excluded from the earlier analysis of a few hundred of the donors because counts were too low. The cohort was sequenced for TCR beta chains only, and without alpha or paired-chain data the features that could be detected were limited. Most TCR sequences were seen in very few donors, while some public TCRs were found in many individuals. A later analysis reported that several top co-occurrence clusters appeared linked to parvovirus B19, influenza, CMV and Epstein-Barr virus. Strong co-occurrence of HLA alleles, especially DR and DQ, made assigning TCR associations to individual alleles difficult. In the study, 150 to 200 TCR beta chains were listed as associated with cytomegalovirus. A further reported finding was that TCR beta sequences accurately predicted the HLA-A and HLA-B alleles for most subjects in the first cohort. The 87-base-pair reads could not distinguish some IMGT-functional V segments, including TRBV6-2 and TRBV6-3, so those segments were excluded. An association between a missense DCLRE1C variant and V-gene and J-gene trimming of TCR beta chains was found in a later genetic analysis and replicated in an independent cohort. Compared with the roughly 600-donor mean, donors in an Asian-associated ancestry cluster had fewer N-insertions in productive TCRs, according to a later genetic analysis. Linkage disequilibrium might explain the correlated functional status among segregating V segments, but an unknown experimental factor could not be excluded. In a later analysis, HLA-associated TCR beta chains showed more clonal expansion and lower generation probabilities than non-associated chains that were equally common. At a false discovery rate of 0.05, a later analysis linked roughly 17,000 TCR beta sequences to specific HLA alleles. A group of highly shared sequence variants was considered likely to be a technical artifact of the sequencing pipeline. Because HLA typing was unavailable for some donors at each locus, only the typed subset was used in association tests. A later analysis found that most CMV-associated TCR beta chains appeared HLA-restricted, with HLA associations seemingly driven largely by CMV exposure. An earlier analysis of some 590 of the donors showed that most TCR beta V segments appeared in productive rearrangements either about 87% or about 30% of the time, which broadly matched IMGT annotations. The classifier was reported to diagnose cytomegalovirus status with high specificity and sensitivity in both the original cohort and the validation cohort.

Receptor libraries were prepared by the immunoSEQ multiplex PCR assay. A mixture of 60 forward primers for TCR Vbeta segments and 13 reverse primers for TCR Jbeta segments was used in the multiplex PCR. Amplification of the CDR3 region of rearranged TCR beta genes was performed with a multiplex PCR assay on genomic DNA. On the Illumina HiSeq System, the amplified TCR beta libraries were sequenced as 87-base-pair reads. From the authors' description of their analysis: A later analysis tallied tens of millions of unique TCR beta chains across the 666 repertoires, and approximately 12 million of those chains were shared by two or more donors. A nearest-neighbor algorithm error-corrected the raw reads and collapsed the reads into unique sequences, merging closely related sequences to remove PCR and sequencing errors. To assign V, D and J gene segments, CDR3 sequences were aligned to IMGT reference sequences. For a sequence to be retained, at least a six-nucleotide match to both a V gene segment and a J gene segment was required. Rearrangements were classified as productive when the CDR3 lacked stop codons and remained in frame with V and J, and all other rearrangements were classified as non-productive. CDR3 was defined by IMGT convention, running from the second conserved V-encoded cysteine to the conserved J-encoded phenylalanine. The earlier analysis of 500 to 750 of the donors excluded any sequence lacking an unambiguous match to a single V gene segment. An earlier analysis of fewer than 650 of the donors classified V segments as functional when productive rearrangements were above 56.7% and as segregating when the standard deviation between donors was above 5%. A statistical classification framework was developed to diagnose cytomegalovirus status using the catalog of TCR beta chain sequences. In a later analysis, TCR nucleotide sequences were compared against IMGT/GENE-DB human TR gene sequences so that V and J genes could be assigned. In a later analysis, CDR3 sequences and most-parsimonious VDJ recombination scenarios were assigned using the TCRdist pipeline. In a later analysis, every TCR beta chain was defined by the combination of its CDR3 amino acid sequence and its V-gene family, and reads without a unique V-gene family were dropped. A later analysis removed several hundred highly shared, low-generation-probability nucleotide sequences to deal with suspected cross-contamination and a sequencing artifact. In a later analysis, a clonal expansion index was calculated for each public chain from normalized within-repertoire ranks of inferred template counts. Generation probabilities in a later analysis came from a VDJ recombination model fitted to out-of-frame rearrangements, and those results were checked against IGoR. In a later analysis, hypergeometric tests were used to score TCR-TCR, TCR-HLA and TCR-CMV co-occurrence, with a repertoire-size bias correction applied to TCR pairs. In a later analysis, false discovery rates were estimated by permuting HLA or CMV assignments 20 times. In a later analysis, co-occurring TCRs were grouped with DBSCAN, and TCRdist sequence similarity was added when clustering was performed within HLA-allele-positive subsets. For co-occurrence clustering, repertoires with fewer than 30,000 or more than 120,000 public chains were excluded, along with roughly five repertoires with anomalous nucleotide sharing. In TCRdb, the immuneACCESS table is reduced to in-frame sequences with V and J assigned. These tables do not hold every clone; where another copy was compared, an unresolved V gene accounts for under half, and the others remain unexplained. The V and J calls and clone size are taken from that table; D and trimming were inferred from the DNA. The sample table records about 74,000 clones. Clones ranked in the top ten supply 7.5% of the sample.

Regarding this clone: Its antigen specificity is not known.

At the junction V is shortened by 1 base and J by 1 base, with 16 bases in between. Via the germline V gene (reference sequence), CDR1 is LNHNV and CDR2 YYDKDF. From cysteine to phenylalanine, the CDR3 is 17 amino acids long. Only the CDR3 DNA is retained, 51 bases long and in frame from the first base. The cohort comprised some 680 healthy bone marrow donors. At the time of sampling, every cohort member was nominally healthy, though immune exposures that went unrecorded were likely present. The donor was CMV seropositive and was included in the group of some 290 seropositive cohort members. A peripheral blood sample was collected from each donor, and TCR beta sequencing was performed on peripheral blood mononuclear cells. The Qiagen DNeasy Blood Extraction Kit was used to extract genomic DNA from the blood cell samples.

This chain is built from TRBV15 and TRBJ1-1; the D segment cannot be called with confidence. Sequencing was carried out using PBMCs. The clonotype originates from a female donor in good health and CMV-seropositive. The bases read TGTGCCACCAGCAGAGCGTTAACTACCGGGAGGAACACTGAAGCTTTCTTT. Translation gives CATSRALTTGRNTEAFF.